The clone carrying this T cell receptor (beta chain) was observed at least ten times. These data are taken from a study of CD8 T cells in ankylosing spondylitis. MiXCR, run by TCRdb on the 5' RACE reads, gives a single entry per CDR3 protein. The sample records about 240,000 distinct CDR3 sequences, about 10% being singletons. The CDR3 sequence is 15 residues long. V gave up 5 bases and J gave up 5 bases; unmatched junction bases: 11. CDR1 SGHRS and CDR2 YFSETQ come from the germline V gene. The origin of this receptor is a male donor with ankylosing spondylitis or in good health (not recorded which). The rearrangement joins TRBV5-1 to TRBJ2-3; 7 positions match TRBD2. The source material was blood, either unsorted or a sorted T cell fraction (not recorded which). The CDR3 sequence is CASRVAGDPIDTQYF. The CDR3 bases are TGCGCCAGCAGGGTGGCGGGGGACCCAATAGATACGCAGTATTTT.